The present entry profiles one TCR beta chain with its context. Its antigen is not identified. V lost 4 bases and J lost 0, with 16 bases in between. Germline CDR1 is SGHRS and CDR2 is YFSETQ. The CDR3 consists of 16 residues. A multiplex PCR was run with 60 Vbeta primers and 13 Jbeta primers. Some clones are missing from TCRdb's copy, which holds only in-frame ones; the method was immunoSEQ multiplex PCR. The sample consists of 150,000 to 200,000 clones, approximately 78% of them appearing once. This entry is derived from a study of cytomegalovirus exposure and HLA in healthy donors. Whole-study results and caveats: Reportedly, cytomegalovirus status was diagnosed with high sensitivity and specificity. Analysis performed later showed TCR beta chains linked to HLA being more clonally expanded than equally common others.

This chain connects TRBV5-1 to TRBJ1-2; D may be TRBD1 (6 bases). Sequencing was done on a sample of PBMCs. The receptor's source is a woman aged 40 to 50 in good health and CMV-seronegative. CDR3 DNA: TGCGCCAGCAGCGCCCCAAGGGGGAGAGCTAACTATGGCTACACCTTC. Translating gives CASSAPRGRANYGYTF.